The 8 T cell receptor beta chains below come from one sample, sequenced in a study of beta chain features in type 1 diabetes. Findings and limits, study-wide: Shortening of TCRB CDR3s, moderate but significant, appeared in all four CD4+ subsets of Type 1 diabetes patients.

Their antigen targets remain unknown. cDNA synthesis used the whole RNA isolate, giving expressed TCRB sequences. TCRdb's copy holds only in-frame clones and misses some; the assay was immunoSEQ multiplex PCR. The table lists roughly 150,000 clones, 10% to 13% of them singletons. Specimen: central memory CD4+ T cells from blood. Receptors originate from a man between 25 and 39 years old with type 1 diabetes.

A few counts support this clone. The CDR3 spells CASSLWGEGEQYF. In DNA, the CDR3 is TGTGCCAGCAGCCTTTGGGGAGAGGGCGAGCAGTACTTC. The J gene is TRBJ2-7, the V gene TRBV27; D perhaps matches TRBD2 (5 bases). The V gene's germline CDR1 is MNHEY and CDR2 SMNVEV (reference sequence). This CDR3 has 13 residues. V was shortened by 6 bases and J by 6 bases, with 15 bases between the two germline ends.

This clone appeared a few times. CDR3 sequence: CASRRETYNEQFF. In DNA, the CDR3 is TGTGCCAGCAGACGGGAGACCTACAATGAGCAGTTCTTC. The V and J genes are TRBV7-9 and TRBJ2-1; D possibly corresponds to TRBD2 (6 bases). The CDR3 is 13 amino acids. Per the germline V gene, CDR1 is SEHNR and CDR2 is FQNEAQ (reference sequence). V lost 6 bases to trimming and J lost 2 bases, with 8 bases between them.

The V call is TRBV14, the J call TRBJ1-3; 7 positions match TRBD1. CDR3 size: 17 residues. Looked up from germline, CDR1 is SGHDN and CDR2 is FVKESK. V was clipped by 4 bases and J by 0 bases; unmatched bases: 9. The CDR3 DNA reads TGTGCCAGCAGCCCCGCCGGGACAGCCATCTCTGGAAACACCATATATTTT. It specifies CASSPAGTAISGNTIYF.

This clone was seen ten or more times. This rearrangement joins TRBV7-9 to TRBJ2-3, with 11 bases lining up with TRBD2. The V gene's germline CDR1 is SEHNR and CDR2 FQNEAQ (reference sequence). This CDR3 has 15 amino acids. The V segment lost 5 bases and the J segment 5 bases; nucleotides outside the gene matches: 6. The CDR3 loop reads CASSRSGRGVDTQYF. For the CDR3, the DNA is TGTGCCAGCAGCCGTAGCGGGAGGGGAGTAGATACGCAGTATTTT.

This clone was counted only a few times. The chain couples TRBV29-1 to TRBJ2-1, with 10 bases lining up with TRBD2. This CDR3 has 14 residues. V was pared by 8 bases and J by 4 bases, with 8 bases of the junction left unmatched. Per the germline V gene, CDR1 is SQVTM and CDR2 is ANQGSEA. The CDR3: CSWKGLASYNEQFF. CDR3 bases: TGCAGCTGGAAGGGACTAGCGAGTTACAATGAGCAGTTCTTC.

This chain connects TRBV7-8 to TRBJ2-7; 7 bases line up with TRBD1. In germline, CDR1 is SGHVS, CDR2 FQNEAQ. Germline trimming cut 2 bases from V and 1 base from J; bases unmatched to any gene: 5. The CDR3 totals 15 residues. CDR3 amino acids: CASSLSTGQSYEQYF. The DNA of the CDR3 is TGTGCCAGCAGCTTATCGACAGGGCAGTCCTACGAGCAGTACTTC.

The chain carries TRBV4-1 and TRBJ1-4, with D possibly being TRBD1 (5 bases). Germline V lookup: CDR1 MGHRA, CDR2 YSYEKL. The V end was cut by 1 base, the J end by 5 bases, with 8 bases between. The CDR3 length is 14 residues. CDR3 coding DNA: TGCGCCAGCAGCCAAGGACAGTCAAATGAAAAACTGTTTTTT. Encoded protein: CASSQGQSNEKLFF.

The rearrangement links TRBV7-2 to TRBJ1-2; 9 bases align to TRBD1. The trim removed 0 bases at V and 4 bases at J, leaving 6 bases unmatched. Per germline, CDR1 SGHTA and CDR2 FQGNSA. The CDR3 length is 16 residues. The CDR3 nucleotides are TGTGCCAGCAGCTTAGCTGGGGGACAGGGAGGCTATGGCTACACCTTC. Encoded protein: CASSLAGGQGGYGYTF.